The 8 T cell receptor beta chains given below trace back to one sample, sequenced in a study of Graves' ophthalmopathy and Graves' hyperthyroidism. Amplification from RNA transcripts yielded the TCR beta CDR3 regions. The first round was an RT-PCR with HTBI primers, and the second round was a multiplex PCR. TCRdb processed the multiplex PCR reads anew with MiXCR; each CDR3 protein has one entry. Counted here are around 1,000,000 distinct CDR3 sequences, less than 45% occurring once; the ten biggest clones make up 11%. Sequenced input: peripheral blood or thyroid tissue (not recorded which). The receptors originated from an adult man with Graves' hyperthyroidism.

This clonotype showed up many times. The junction and the germline gene differ at one end; a read error may be behind it. The chain links TRBV9 to TRBJ2-7, with 10 bases that match TRBD1. The germline CDR1 and CDR2 sequences are SGDLS and YYNGEE. CDR3 length equals 15 residues. The DNA of the CDR3 is TGTGCCAGCAGTGTAGGGACAGGGGCAGCCTACGAGCAGTACTTC. The encoded protein is CASSVGTGAAYEQYF.

CDR3 amino acids: CATSRGVPGGKETQYF. In DNA, the CDR3 is TGTGCCACCAGCAGAGGGGTTCCGGGAGGAAAAGAGACCCAGTACTTC. This chain uses TRBV15 with TRBJ2-5, with 7 bases matching TRBD2. The length of the CDR3 is 16 residues. V shed 1 base, J shed 3 bases, and the junction held 8 bases outside the gene matches. The V gene's germline CDR1 is LNHNV and CDR2 YYDKDF (reference sequence).

This clonotype was seen at least ten times. This chain uses TRBV19 with TRBJ1-1; tentatively, D is TRBD1 (6 bases). CDR3 length equals 14 residues. Trimming stripped 2 bases from V and 6 bases from J, with 13 bases between. The germline V gene encodes CDR1 LNHDA and CDR2 SQIVND (reference sequence). Here the CDR3 DNA reads TGTGCCAGTAGTATATACAGGGAGGTTTCTGAAGCTTTCTTT. Its protein is CASSIYREVSEAFF.

This clonotype was recorded many times. CDR3 nucleotide sequence: TGTGCCAGCAGCCCCGGACAGGGCCTTATTTTGGAGCAGTACTTC. Its translation is CASSPGQGLILEQYF. The genes are TRBV7-9 and TRBJ2-7; 8 nucleotides line up with TRBD1. The germline gives CDR1 SEHNR, CDR2 FQNEAQ (reference sequence). With V trimmed by 5 bases and J by 7 bases, 13 bases remained unmatched. CDR3 size: 15 residues.

This clonotype was counted between two and nine times. V is TRBV19 and J is TRBJ2-3; 8 bases are shared with TRBD2. Germline CDR1 and CDR2: LNHDA and SQIVND (reference sequence). Trimming took 5 bases from V and 1 from J; bases not matched to a gene: 8. The length of the CDR3 is 16 residues. The CDR3 DNA reads TGTGCCAGTAGTTCCAGGGGACTAGGTCGCACAGATACGCAGTATTTT. Its translation is CASSSRGLGRTDTQYF.

This clonotype was found many times. This chain uses TRBV7-2 with TRBJ2-7; no clear D gene. CDR1 is SGHTA, CDR2 FQGNSA, per germline. The CDR3 is made up of 12 amino acids. The V end lost 2 bases, the J end lost 3 bases, and 5 bases lay between the germline ends. CDR3 in DNA: TGTGCCAGCAGCTTATTACACTACGAGCAGTACTTC. This sequence encodes CASSLLHYEQYF.

The count of this clonotype is one. The rearrangement links TRBV20-1 to TRBJ1-4; 8 nucleotides agree with TRBD1. The CDR3 is 15 amino acids. Looked up from germline, CDR1 is DFQATT and CDR2 is SNEGSKA (reference sequence). With 1 base clipped from V and 5 bases from J, the junction kept 6 bases outside the gene matches. The chain's CDR3 is CSARASGQGNEKLFF. The DNA of the CDR3 is TGCAGTGCTAGAGCAAGCGGACAGGGAAATGAAAAACTGTTTTTT.

This clonotype has just a few counts. This sequence joins TRBV20-1 and TRBJ2-7; the match to TRBD2 covers 9 bases. This CDR3 contains 15 residues. Germline V CDR1 and CDR2: DFQATT, SNEGSKA (reference sequence). J was trimmed by 1 base and V by 0 bases; bases with no gene match: 4. The CDR3 DNA sequence: TGCAGTGCTAGAGATAGACTAGCGGCTTCCTACGAGCAGTACTTC. Translation gives CSARDRLAASYEQYF.